This TCR beta chain was recovered during a study of radiotherapy plus CTLA-4 blockade in lung cancer. Clones were read by immunoSEQ multiplex PCR, and TCRdb kept only the in-frame ones, dropping some. Here the sample spans about 88,000 clones, approximately 75% being singletons. Germline assignment: CDR1 MNHNY and CDR2 SVGAGI (reference sequence). J gave up 4 bases and V 0 bases, and 4 bases lay outside the gene matches. The CDR3 spans 16 residues. This sequence was found in a human donor with non-small cell lung cancer that progressed on radiotherapy plus ipilimumab. The rearrangement uses TRBV6-6 and TRBJ2-4; 9 bases fit TRBD2. This sample comprised peripheral blood, obtained from a patient treated with radiotherapy plus ipilimumab. CDR3: CASSYSIAGGKNIQYF. The CDR3 DNA sequence: TGTGCCAGCAGTTACTCGATTGCGGGGGGGAAAAACATTCAGTACTTC.